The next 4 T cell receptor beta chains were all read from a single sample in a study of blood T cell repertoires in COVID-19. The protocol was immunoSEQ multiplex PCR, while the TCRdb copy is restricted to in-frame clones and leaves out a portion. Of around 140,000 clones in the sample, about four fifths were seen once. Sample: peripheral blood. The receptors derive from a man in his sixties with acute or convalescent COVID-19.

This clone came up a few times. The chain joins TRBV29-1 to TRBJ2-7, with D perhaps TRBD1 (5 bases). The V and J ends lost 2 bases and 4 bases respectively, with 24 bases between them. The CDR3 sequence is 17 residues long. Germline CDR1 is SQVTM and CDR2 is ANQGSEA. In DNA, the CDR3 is TGCAGCGTTGAAAGGCCCGGTCAGGGTCACCCATATTACGAGCAGTACTTC. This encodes CSVERPGQGHPYYEQYF.

The CDR3 here is CASSTAGVVGYTF. CDR3 coding DNA: TGTGCCAGCAGCACCGCGGGGGTGGTTGGCTACACCTTC. The gene calls are TRBV28 and TRBJ1-2; D perhaps matches TRBD1 (5 bases). Per germline, CDR1 MDHEN and CDR2 SYDVKM. Trimming took 6 bases from V and 7 from J, leaving 15 bases between them. There are 13 residues in the CDR3.

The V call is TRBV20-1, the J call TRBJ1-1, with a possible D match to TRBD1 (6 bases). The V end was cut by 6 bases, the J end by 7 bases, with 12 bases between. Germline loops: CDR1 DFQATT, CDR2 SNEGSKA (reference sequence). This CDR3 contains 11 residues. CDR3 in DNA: TGCAGTGCAATACAGGGAAATGAAGCTTTCTTT. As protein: CSAIQGNEAFF.

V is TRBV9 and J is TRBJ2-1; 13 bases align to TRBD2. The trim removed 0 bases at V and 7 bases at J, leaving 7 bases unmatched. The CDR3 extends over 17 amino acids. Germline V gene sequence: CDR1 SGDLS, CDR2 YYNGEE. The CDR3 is CASSVATGGLAGNEQFF. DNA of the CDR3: TGTGCCAGCAGCGTAGCTACGGGGGGACTAGCGGGGAATGAGCAGTTCTTC.